Listed below are T cell receptor beta chains from one sample, sequenced in a study of T cells in Graves' hyperthyroidism and ophthalmopathy. TCRdb used MiXCR to reprocess the multiplex PCR reads, holding one entry per CDR3 protein. The table includes 550,000 to 650,000 distinct CDR3 sequences, approximately 15% detected once. The sample taken for sequencing was blood. Every receptor here comes from a woman aged 25 to 39 with Graves' hyperthyroidism that later progressed to Graves' ophthalmopathy. The CDR3 runs from the conserved cysteine through the conserved F or W. A D gene is named only where the DNA matches it firmly. The size entry is marked missing in some rows and otherwise reads once, few, many or a size class.

many TRBJ2-2 - TRBV2 CASSEFPAANTGELFF TGTGCCAGCAGTGAATTTCCGGCAGCGAACACCGGGGAGCTGTTTTTT
many TRBJ1-2 - TRBV12-3/TRBV12-4 CASTMDERYGYTF TGTGCCAGCACTATGGACGAAAGATATGGCTACACCTTC
- TRBJ2-5 - TRBV28 CASSQPPDETQYF TGTGCCAGCAGCCAGCCTCCGGACGAGACCCAGTACTTC
- TRBJ2-5 TRBD2 TRBV11-2 CASSLTGLAGKSQETQYF TGTGCCAGCAGCTTAACTGGACTAGCGGGGAAGAGCCAAGAGACCCAGTACTTC
many TRBJ2-2 TRBD2 TRBV28 CASIGGGLAGKSGELFF TGTGCCAGCATTGGGGGGGGACTAGCGGGAAAATCGGGGGAGCTGTTTTTT
many TRBJ1-1 TRBD1 TRBV11-3 CASIGTAQDTEAFF TGTGCCAGCATCGGGACAGCTCAGGACACTGAAGCTTTCTTT
many TRBJ2-7 - TRBV28 CASTQDVYEQYF TGTGCCAGCACCCAAGACGTCTACGAGCAGTACTTC
many TRBJ1-5 - TRBV5-5 CASSSGREEGPQHF TGTGCCAGCAGCTCCGGACGGGAGGAGGGTCCCCAGCATTTT
- TRBJ2-5 TRBD2 TRBV6-1 CASGPAGLETQYF TGTGCCAGCGGCCCAGCGGGACTAGAGACCCAGTACTTC
- TRBJ2-5 - TRBV30 CAWSVQGFETQYF TGTGCCTGGAGTGTACAAGGGTTCGAGACCCAGTACTTC
- TRBJ2-1 TRBD2 TRBV2 CASSQEALAGYNEQFF TGTGCCAGCAGCCAAGAGGCACTAGCGGGCTACAATGAGCAGTTCTTC
many TRBJ2-7 - TRBV4-1 CASSQDGEQYF TGCGCCAGCAGCCAAGATGGGGAGCAGTACTTC
- TRBJ1-4 - TRBV7-2 CASSFAGDEKLFF TGTGCCAGCAGCTTCGCAGGAGACGAAAAACTGTTTTTT
- TRBJ2-7 TRBD1 TRBV19 CASSMEGGTYEQYF TGTGCCAGTAGTATGGAAGGGGGCACCTACGAGCAGTACTTC
- TRBJ1-5 TRBD1 TRBV30 CAWSVGTGYQPQHF TGTGCCTGGAGTGTCGGGACAGGGTACCAGCCCCAGCATTTT
many TRBJ2-7 - TRBV10-2 CASRRDTYADEQYF TGCGCCAGCAGGCGGGACACCTACGCGGACGAGCAGTACTTC
many TRBJ2-3 TRBD2 TRBV11-2 CASSLDEMRTRTYF TGTGCCAGCAGCTTAGATGAAATGAGGACTAGGACGTATTTT
many TRBJ2-2 TRBD2 TRBV10-3 CATFGLATTGELFF TGTGCCACATTCGGACTAGCCACGACCGGGGAGCTGTTTTTT
many TRBJ1-1 - TRBV7-2 CASSLQQVSTEAFF TGTGCCAGCAGCTTACAACAGGTTAGCACTGAAGCTTTCTTT
many TRBJ1-2 TRBD1 TRBV7-9 CASSQGQGLDYGYTF TGTGCCAGCAGCCAGGGACAGGGTCTTGACTATGGCTACACCTTC
many TRBJ1-1 - TRBV19 CASSIGATAEAFF TGTGCCAGTAGTATAGGGGCCACTGCTGAAGCTTTCTTT
- TRBJ2-5 - TRBV7-2 CASSLEVLLETQYF TGTGCCAGCAGCTTAGAGGTCTTATTAGAGACCCAGTACTTC
few TRBJ2-5 - TRBV10-1 CASSEPGLGINF TGCGCCAGCAGTGAGCCCGGACTGGGGATAAACTTC
many TRBJ1-1 TRBD1 TRBV5-1 CASTRTGEDTEAFF TGCGCCAGCACCCGGACAGGGGAGGACACTGAAGCTTTCTTT
- TRBJ2-5 - TRBV28 CASSRGGIGETQYF TGTGCCAGCAGCAGGGGCGGGATTGGAGAGACCCAGTACTTC
- TRBJ2-1 TRBD2 TRBV20-1 CSARELAAYNEQFF TGCAGTGCTAGAGAACTAGCGGCTTACAATGAGCAGTTCTTC
- TRBJ1-1 - TRBV3-1 CASSQSGTGPGNTEAFF TGTGCCAGCAGCCAATCCGGGACGGGGCCAGGAAACACTGAAGCTTTCTTT
many TRBJ1-1 - TRBV5-1 CASSLGDPGEAFF TGCGCCAGCAGCTTGGGGGACCCTGGGGAGGCTTTCTTT
many TRBJ1-1 - TRBV20-1 CSARDPPVAFF TGCAGTGCTAGGGACCCGCCGGTTGCTTTCTTT
many TRBJ2-7 - TRBV15 CATSRDPGNTYEQYF TGTGCCACCAGCAGAGACCCGGGCAATACCTACGAGCAGTACTTC
- TRBJ2-1 - TRBV5-5 CASSMRGPSNEQFF TGTGCCAGCTCCATGCGGGGCCCTAGCAATGAGCAGTTCTTC
many TRBJ2-6 - TRBV30 CAWSPGANVLTF TGTGCCTGGAGTCCCGGGGCCAACGTCCTGACTTTC
many TRBJ2-7 - TRBV10-3 CAFRDSQHEQYF TGTGCCTTCCGCGACAGTCAGCACGAGCAGTACTTC
many TRBJ2-2 TRBD2 TRBV12-3/TRBV12-4 CASILAGGPSGGELFF TGTGCCAGCATTTTAGCGGGAGGGCCCTCTGGCGGGGAGCTGTTTTTT
few TRBJ2-1 TRBD2 TRBV3-1 CASSQDNGRANEQFF TGTGCCAGCAGCCAAGATAACGGGAGGGCCAATGAGCAGTTCTTC
many TRBJ1-2 - TRBV28 CASRPAGRESYTF TGTGCCAGCAGACCCGCAGGGAGAGAAAGCTACACCTTC
many TRBJ2-1 TRBD2 TRBV6-2/TRBV6-3 CASSSPGLGNEQFF TGTGCCAGCAGTTCTCCGGGACTAGGGAATGAGCAGTTCTTC
many TRBJ2-5 TRBD2 TRBV7-6 CASSPIPGGAFQETQYF TGTGCCAGCAGCCCCATACCGGGGGGGGCCTTCCAAGAGACCCAGTACTTC
- TRBJ1-2 - TRBV7-8 CASSLGGDASYGYTF TGTGCCAGCAGCTTAGGTGGAGACGCTAGCTATGGCTACACCTTC
few TRBJ1-3 - TRBV9 CASSVAGRAANSGNTIYF TGTGCCAGCAGCGTGGCGGGGAGGGCAGCGAACTCTGGAAACACCATATATTTT
many TRBJ2-2 - TRBV11-2 CASSLVGGTGELFF TGTGCCAGCAGCCTCGTGGGGGGTACCGGGGAGCTGTTTTTT
- TRBJ2-1 TRBD2 TRBV24-1 CATSDPTGGAYNEQFF TGTGCCACCAGTGACCCGACCGGGGGGGCCTACAATGAGCAGTTCTTC
few TRBJ2-2 TRBD1 TRBV7-3 CASSHRGVGYTGELFF TGTGCCAGCAGCCACAGGGGGGTTGGGTACACCGGGGAGCTGTTTTTT
many TRBJ2-5 TRBD2 TRBV30 CAWSSLAGGETQYF TGTGCCTGGAGTAGTCTAGCGGGAGGAGAGACCCAGTACTTC
many TRBJ2-3 - TRBV19 CASSIQGAGSNTQYF TGTGCCAGTAGTATTCAAGGGGCCGGATCGAATACGCAGTATTTT
many TRBJ1-1 - TRBV29-1 CSVEAEGVAFF TGCAGCGTTGAGGCCGAGGGTGTAGCTTTCTTT
few TRBJ2-5 TRBD2 TRBV19 CASSFSGRLETQYF TGTGCCAGTAGCTTCAGCGGGAGGTTGGAGACCCAGTACTTC
few TRBJ2-7 - TRBV12-3/TRBV12-4 CASSSRGYNEQYF TGTGCCAGCAGTTCTCGGGGATACAACGAGCAGTACTTC
many TRBJ2-7 TRBD2 TRBV12-5 CASGRGLAGNSYEQYF TGTGCTAGTGGTCGTGGACTAGCGGGGAACTCCTACGAGCAGTACTTC
many TRBJ1-2 TRBD1 TRBV24-1 CATSDTGDYGYTF TGTGCCACCAGTGATACAGGGGACTATGGCTACACCTTC
many TRBJ2-7 TRBD2 TRBV6-1 CASSDGGSIDEQYF TGTGCCAGCAGTGATGGCGGGAGTATAGACGAGCAGTACTTC